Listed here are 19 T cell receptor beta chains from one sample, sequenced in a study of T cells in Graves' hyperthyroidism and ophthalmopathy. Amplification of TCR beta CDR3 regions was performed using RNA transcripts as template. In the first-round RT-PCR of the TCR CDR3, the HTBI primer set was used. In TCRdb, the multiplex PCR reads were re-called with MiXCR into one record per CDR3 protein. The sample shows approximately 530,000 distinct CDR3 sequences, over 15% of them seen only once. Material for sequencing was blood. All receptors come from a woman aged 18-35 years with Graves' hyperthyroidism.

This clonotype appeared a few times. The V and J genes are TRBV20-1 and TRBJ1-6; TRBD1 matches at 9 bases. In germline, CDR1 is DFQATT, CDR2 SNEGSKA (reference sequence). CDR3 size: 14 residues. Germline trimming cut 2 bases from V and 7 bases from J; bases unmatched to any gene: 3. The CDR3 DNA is TGCAGTGCTAGACCGGGACAGGGCAATTCACCCCTCCACTTT. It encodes CSARPGQGNSPLHF.

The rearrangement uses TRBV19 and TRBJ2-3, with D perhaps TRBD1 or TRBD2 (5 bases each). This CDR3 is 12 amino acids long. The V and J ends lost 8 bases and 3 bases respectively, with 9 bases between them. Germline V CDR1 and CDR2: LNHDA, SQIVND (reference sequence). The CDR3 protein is CASGGLTDTQYF. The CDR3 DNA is TGTGCCAGTGGGGGTTTGACAGATACGCAGTATTTT.

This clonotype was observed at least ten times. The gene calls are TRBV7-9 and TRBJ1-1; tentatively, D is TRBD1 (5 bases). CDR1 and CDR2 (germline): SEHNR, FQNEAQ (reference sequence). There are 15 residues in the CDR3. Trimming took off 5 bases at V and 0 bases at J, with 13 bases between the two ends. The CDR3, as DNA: TGTGCCAGCAGCCCTCGACAGACCATGAACACTGAAGCTTTCTTT. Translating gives CASSPRQTMNTEAFF.

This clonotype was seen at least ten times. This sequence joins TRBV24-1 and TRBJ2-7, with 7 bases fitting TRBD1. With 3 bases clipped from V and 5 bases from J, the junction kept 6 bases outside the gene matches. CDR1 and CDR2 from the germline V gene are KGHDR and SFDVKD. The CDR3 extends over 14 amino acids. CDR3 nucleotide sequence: TGTGCCACCAGTGATCCGACAGGGACCCACGAGCAGTACTTC. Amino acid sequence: CATSDPTGTHEQYF.

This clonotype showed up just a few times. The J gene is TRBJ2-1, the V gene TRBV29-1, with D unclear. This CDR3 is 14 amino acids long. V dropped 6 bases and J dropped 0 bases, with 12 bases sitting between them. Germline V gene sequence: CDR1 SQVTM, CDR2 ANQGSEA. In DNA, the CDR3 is TGCAGCGTGGCGAGACCAAGCTCCTACAATGAGCAGTTCTTC. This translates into CSVARPSSYNEQFF.

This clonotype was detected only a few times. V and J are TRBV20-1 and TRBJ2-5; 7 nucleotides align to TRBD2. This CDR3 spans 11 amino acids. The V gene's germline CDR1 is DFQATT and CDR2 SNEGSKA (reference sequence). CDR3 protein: CRTGTTKVQYF. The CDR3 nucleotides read TGCAGGACCGGGACTACAAAGGTCCAGTACTTC.

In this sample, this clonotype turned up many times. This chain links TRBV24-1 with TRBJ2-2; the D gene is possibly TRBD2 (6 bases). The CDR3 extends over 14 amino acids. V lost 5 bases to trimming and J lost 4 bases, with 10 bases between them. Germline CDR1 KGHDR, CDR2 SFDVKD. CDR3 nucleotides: TGTGCCACCAGTGTGCCGGGAGTCACCGGGGAGCTGTTTTTT. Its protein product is CATSVPGVTGELFF.

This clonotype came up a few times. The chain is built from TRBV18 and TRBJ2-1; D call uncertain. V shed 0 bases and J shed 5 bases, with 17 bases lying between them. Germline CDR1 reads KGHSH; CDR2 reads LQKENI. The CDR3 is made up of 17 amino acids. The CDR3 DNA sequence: TGTGCCAGCTCACCACCGGAGAGTCCCGTGCCGGACAATGAGCAGTTCTTC. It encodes CASSPPESPVPDNEQFF.

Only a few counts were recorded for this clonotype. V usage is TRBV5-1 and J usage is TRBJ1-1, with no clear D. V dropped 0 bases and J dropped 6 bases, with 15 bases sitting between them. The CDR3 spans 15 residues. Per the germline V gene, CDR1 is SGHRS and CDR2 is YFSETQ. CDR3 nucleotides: TGCGCCAGCAGCTTGGGTGCTTCAACGGTCGCTGAAGCTTTCTTT. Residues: CASSLGASTVAEAFF. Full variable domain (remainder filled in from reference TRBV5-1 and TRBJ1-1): KAGVTQTPRYLIKTRGQQVTLSCSPISGHRSVSWYQQTPGQGLQFLFEYFSETQRNKGNFPGRFSGRQFSNSRSEMNVSTLELGDSALYLCASSLGASTVAEAFFGQGTRLTVV.

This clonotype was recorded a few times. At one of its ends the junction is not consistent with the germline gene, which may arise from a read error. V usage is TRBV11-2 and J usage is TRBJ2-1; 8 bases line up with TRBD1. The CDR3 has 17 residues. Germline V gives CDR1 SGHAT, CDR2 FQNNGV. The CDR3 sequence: CASNLEPVRGRSDEQFF. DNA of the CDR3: TGTGCCAGCAACTTAGAACCCGTCAGGGGGCGCTCGGATGAGCAGTTCTTC.

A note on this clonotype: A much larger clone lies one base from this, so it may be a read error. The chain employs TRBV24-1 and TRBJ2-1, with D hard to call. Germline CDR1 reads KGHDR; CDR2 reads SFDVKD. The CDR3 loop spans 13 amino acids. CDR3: CATSDFDPNERFF. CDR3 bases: TGTGCCACCAGTGATTTTGACCCCAATGAGCGGTTCTTC.

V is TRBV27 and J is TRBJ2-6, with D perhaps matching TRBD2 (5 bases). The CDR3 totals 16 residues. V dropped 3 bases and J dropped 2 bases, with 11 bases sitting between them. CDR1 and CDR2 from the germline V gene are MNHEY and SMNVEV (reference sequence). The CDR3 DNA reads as TGTGCCAGCAGTTTTTGGGCGGGCGCTGGGGCCAACGTCCTGACTTTC. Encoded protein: CASSFWAGAGANVLTF.

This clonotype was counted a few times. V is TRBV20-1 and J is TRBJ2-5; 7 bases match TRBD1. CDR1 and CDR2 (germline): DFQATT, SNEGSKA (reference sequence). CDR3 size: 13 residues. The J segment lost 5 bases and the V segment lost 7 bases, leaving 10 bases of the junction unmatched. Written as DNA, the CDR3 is TGCAGTGTTCAGGGGGACCTGGGGGAGACCCAGTACTTC. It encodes CSVQGDLGETQYF.

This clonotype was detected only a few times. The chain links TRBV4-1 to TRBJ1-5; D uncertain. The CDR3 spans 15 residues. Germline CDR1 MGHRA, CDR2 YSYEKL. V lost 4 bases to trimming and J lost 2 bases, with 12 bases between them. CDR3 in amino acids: CASSLVPGRNQPQHF. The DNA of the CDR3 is TGCGCCAGCAGCCTCGTGCCGGGCCGCAATCAGCCCCAGCATTTT.

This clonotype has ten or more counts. The CDR3 region is CASSFLKRYSTDTQYF. The CDR3 DNA reads TGTGCCAGCAGTTTTTTGAAGCGTTATAGCACAGATACGCAGTATTTT. The rearrangement uses TRBV28 and TRBJ2-3; D remains ambiguous. Per germline, CDR1 MDHEN and CDR2 SYDVKM. The V end was cut by 3 bases, the J end by 0 bases, with 13 bases between. The CDR3 has 16 residues.

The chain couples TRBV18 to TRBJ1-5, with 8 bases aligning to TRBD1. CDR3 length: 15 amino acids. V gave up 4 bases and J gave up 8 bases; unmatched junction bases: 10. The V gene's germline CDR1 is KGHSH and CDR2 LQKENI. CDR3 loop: CASSRDRPLEKPQHF. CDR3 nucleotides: TGTGCCAGCTCACGGGACAGGCCTCTAGAGAAGCCCCAGCATTTT.

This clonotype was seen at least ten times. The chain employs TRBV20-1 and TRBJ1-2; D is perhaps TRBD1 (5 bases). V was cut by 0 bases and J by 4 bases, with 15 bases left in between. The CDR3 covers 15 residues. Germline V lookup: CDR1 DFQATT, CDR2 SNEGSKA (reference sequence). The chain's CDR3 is CSARDRQLQFYGYTF. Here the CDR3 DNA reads TGCAGTGCTAGAGATCGACAGCTCCAATTCTATGGCTACACCTTC.

The CDR3 region has the DNA TGCAGTGCTAGACCTACCGGGCCCTCCTCCTATTCACCCCTCCACTTT. It is translated as CSARPTGPSSYSPLHF. V and J are TRBV20-1 and TRBJ1-6, with D unresolved. CDR1 is DFQATT and CDR2 is SNEGSKA in the germline V gene (reference sequence). CDR3 length: 16 residues. The V gene lost 2 bases and the J gene lost 8 bases, with 19 bases spanning the gap.

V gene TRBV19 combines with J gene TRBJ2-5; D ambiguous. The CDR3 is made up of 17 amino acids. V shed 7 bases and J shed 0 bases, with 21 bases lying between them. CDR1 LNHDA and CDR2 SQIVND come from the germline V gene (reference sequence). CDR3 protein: CASTPGRAIWYQETQYF. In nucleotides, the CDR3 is TGTGCCAGTACCCCCGGACGGGCTATTTGGTACCAAGAGACCCAGTACTTC.